These T cell receptor beta chains were read from a single sample in a study of T-cell reconstitution after alpha-beta-depleted transplantation in children. From the PCR reads, TCRdb called clonotypes with MiXCR, one entry per CDR3 protein. The sample gives hundreds of thousands of distinct CDR3 sequences, approximately 14% of which show up once; 0.75% to 0.85% is in the top ten. The sample in question was PBMCs, obtained before TCRalphabeta/CD19-depleted stem cell transplant. The receptors were sampled from a girl aged 2 to 10 with congenital amegakaryocytic thrombocytopenia, due to receive a stem cell transplant. CDR3s include the opening cysteine and the closing phenylalanine or tryptophan. The order of the fields is J gene, clone size, V gene, D gene, CDR3 DNA, CDR3 protein. A D gene is named only where the DNA matches it firmly. Size is omitted from some rows. Given values are once, few, many or a class for expanded clones.

TRBJ2-1 | NA | TRBV20-1 | TRBD2 | TGCAGTGCTAGGGGAGGGCGGGGGAGCTCCTACAATGAGCAGTTCTTC | CSARGGRGSSYNEQFF
TRBJ2-7 | NA | TRBV10-1 | NA | TGCGCCAGCAGTGTTACATCGTTGCCCTACGAGCAGTACTTC | CASSVTSLPYEQYF
TRBJ2-1 | many | TRBV20-1 | NA | TGCAGTGCTATCCGCGGACTCTACAATGAGCAGTTCTTC | CSAIRGLYNEQFF
TRBJ2-2 | NA | TRBV6-5 | NA | TGTGCCAGCAGTTACTCCGGGGCAGCAACTGGGGAGCTGTTTTTT | CASSYSGAATGELFF
TRBJ2-7 | NA | TRBV29-1 | NA | TGCAGCGTTGAAAGGCTACATGGCGAGCAGTACTTC | CSVERLHGEQYF
TRBJ2-2 | NA | TRBV30 | TRBD1 | TGTGCCTGGAGCTCCCCGGGACAGGGAATCTTCTACGTTACCGGGGAGCTGTTTTTT | CAWSSPGQGIFYVTGELFF
TRBJ2-3 | NA | TRBV6-1 | NA | TGTGCCAGCGACAGGGGCCGGACCCGCGGGGGAACAGATACGCAGTATTTT | CASDRGRTRGGTDTQYF
TRBJ1-2 | many | TRBV15 | NA | TGTGCCACCAGCGTTTCTCCCGGGACTTATTATGGCTACACCTTC | CATSVSPGTYYGYTF
TRBJ2-7 | NA | TRBV5-1 | NA | TGCGCCAGCAGCTTGGCCCAGCGCTACACCTACGAGCAGTACTTC | CASSLAQRYTYEQYF
TRBJ2-5 | many | TRBV20-1 | NA | TGCAGTGCTAATCCCCCCAACGGGGGGACCCAGTACTTC | CSANPPNGGTQYF
TRBJ2-7 | few | TRBV20-1 | TRBD2 | TGCAGTGCTAGAGTTAGTCGCGGGAGGGCCTCGTACGAGCAGTACTTC | CSARVSRGRASYEQYF
TRBJ2-7 | many | TRBV12-3/TRBV12-4 | NA | TGTGCCAGCAGCGGGTTTCGCGGCGAGCAGTACTTC | CASSGFRGEQYF
TRBJ2-3 | NA | TRBV7-8 | TRBD2 | TGTGCCAGCAGCCCGAATGAGCGGGGTAGCACAGATACGCAGTATTTT | CASSPNERGSTDTQYF
TRBJ2-7 | NA | TRBV7-9 | TRBD2 | TGTGCCAGCAGCTCGGGACTAGCGGGAGAGTACGAGCAGTACTTC | CASSSGLAGEYEQYF
TRBJ2-7 | NA | TRBV7-2 | NA | TGTGCCAGCAGTTCCCGACCCGGGGGAAGTTACGAGCAGTACTTC | CASSSRPGGSYEQYF
TRBJ1-1 | many | TRBV12-3/TRBV12-4 | NA | TGTGCCAGCAGCCTTACTCAAGGCGGCACTGAAGCTTTCTTT | CASSLTQGGTEAFF
TRBJ2-2 | NA | TRBV9 | NA | TGTACCAGCAGCCCGACGCACAGGAAGAACACCGGGGAGCTGTTTTTT | CTSSPTHRKNTGELFF
TRBJ2-5 | few | TRBV7-9 | NA | TGTGCCAGCAGCTTCTCCCGCAGCCAAGAGACCCAGTACTTC | CASSFSRSQETQYF
TRBJ2-1 | many | TRBV7-9 | NA | TGTGCCAGCAGCCGAACGTCTCAGGAGCAGTTCTTC | CASSRTSQEQFF
TRBJ2-2 | NA | TRBV2 | NA | TGTGCCAGCAGTGTCTCCGGGACATGGTTATCCGGGGAGCTGTTTTTT | CASSVSGTWLSGELFF
TRBJ2-1 | NA | TRBV7-9 | TRBD2 | TGTGCCATCGAAGTAATAGCGGGAAGTTCCAATGAGCAGTTCTTC | CAIEVIAGSSNEQFF
TRBJ2-3 | many | TRBV10-3 | NA | TGTGCCATCAGTGAGTCGGTGGATACGCAGTATTTT | CAISESVDTQYF
TRBJ2-7 | NA | TRBV27 | NA | TGTGCCAGCAGTTTGCGTAATTTACTGGGTTACGAGCAGTACTTC | CASSLRNLLGYEQYF
TRBJ1-5 | many | TRBV4-1 | NA | TGCGCCAGCAGCCAAGAGGACAATAGCAATCAGCCCCAGCATTTT | CASSQEDNSNQPQHF
TRBJ1-2 | many | TRBV20-1 | TRBD1 | TGCAGTGCTAGGGGACAGGGGCTCAAGGCCCACAATGGCTACACCTTC | CSARGQGLKAHNGYTF
TRBJ2-2 | NA | TRBV20-1 | NA | TGCAGTGCTAGAGATCGAGCGCCCTCCAACACCGGGGAGCTGTTTTTT | CSARDRAPSNTGELFF
TRBJ2-1 | many | TRBV7-9 | TRBD2 | TGTGCCAGCAGCTTAGTAGCGGGGCGCAATGAGCAGTTCTTC | CASSLVAGRNEQFF
TRBJ2-7 | NA | TRBV18 | TRBD2 | TGTGCCAGCTCGGCTCTAGCGGGAGTAAACGAGCAGTACTTC | CASSALAGVNEQYF
TRBJ2-1 | few | TRBV7-7 | NA | TGTGCCAGCAGCTCGACAGGAACAGGCGGTGAGCAGTTCTTC | CASSSTGTGGEQFF
TRBJ2-7 | NA | TRBV3-1 | NA | TGTGCCAGCAGCCCGGGAGTCGTCTACGAGCAGTACTTC | CASSPGVVYEQYF
TRBJ2-5 | few | TRBV28 | TRBD2 | TGTGCCAGCAACCCGCCGGGACTAGCGGAAGAGACCCAGTACTTC | CASNPPGLAEETQYF
TRBJ2-1 | many | TRBV20-1 | TRBD2 | TGCAGTGCTAGCACACCCATCTCTAGCGGGAGCAGCGACAATGAGCAGTTCTTC | CSASTPISSGSSDNEQFF
TRBJ2-2 | NA | TRBV30 | NA | TGTGCCTGGAAGGGGTTTGGGACCGGGGAGCTGTTTTTT | CAWKGFGTGELFF
TRBJ1-5 | NA | TRBV28 | NA | TGTGCCAGCAGTCCCTCCCGCGGGGGCAATCAGCCCCAGCATTTT | CASSPSRGGNQPQHF
TRBJ2-5 | few | TRBV5-1 | TRBD2 | TGCGCCAGCAGCCCCGGGACTATCGGGACCCAGTACTTC | CASSPGTIGTQYF
TRBJ2-1 | NA | TRBV5-1 | TRBD2 | TGCGCCAGCAGCGACGGACTAGCGGGGAATGAGCAGTTCTTC | CASSDGLAGNEQFF
TRBJ2-7 | many | TRBV20-1 | TRBD2 | TGCAGTGCTAGAGAGCCGGGAGGATCCTACGAGCAGTACTTC | CSAREPGGSYEQYF